One T cell receptor (beta chain) is described in this entry. No cognate antigen has been identified for it. No much larger clone exists at a distance of one base, and base qualities are not known. Relative to germline, V is missing 6 bases and J is missing 2 bases, with 9 bases of the junction outside any gene match. Reading the germline V gene gives CDR1 MDHEN and CDR2 SYDVKM. CDR3 length: 16 amino acids, cysteine to phenylalanine. Kept here is only the CDR3 DNA, which spans 48 bases and is read in frame from base 1. These data come from a study of beta chain features in type 1 diabetes (dated by TCRdb to 2017 to 2018). Describing the broader study: Mean age, gender distribution, total cell number and subset yield did not differ between patients and healthy donors. The study compared TCRB repertoires of sorted circulating CD4+ T cell subsets between recently diagnosed type 1 diabetes patients and matched healthy donors. Naive and central memory subsets were obtained from all 30 or so donors, but regulatory and stem cell-like memory subsets were isolated from only 8 patients and roughly 8 healthy donors. A total of 85 million to 140 million sorted cells were examined across all samples, and a strong correlation was observed between cell number per subset and RNA yield. What the work shows at the level of the full study, not this receptor alone: Because small numbers of individuals were included in the HLA sub-analyses, any influence of HLA type on TCRB rearrangement was left unresolved. Because cDNA was sequenced instead of genomic DNA, activated cells with high expression could be over-represented, although the groups did not differ in activation or CD3 levels. Patients with type 1 diabetes made fewer insertions and deleted more nucleotides at VDJ recombination sites, implying thymic rearrangement abnormalities. PCR might favor shorter templates, but patient and control samples were amplified and corrected together, so any skew would affect both groups equally. A moderate but significant shortening of TCRB CDR3 length was observed in type 1 diabetes patients in all four CD4+ subsets. Naive, central memory and regulatory TCRB repertoires appeared to be more similar among patients than among healthy donors.

Each donor gave one peripheral blood draw, averaging roughly 0.11 L, which was collected into heparinised tubes. A BD FACSAria II was used to sort naive, central memory, regulatory and stem cell-like memory CD4+ T cells with a panel that included CD45RO, CCR7, CD25, CD127, CD95 and CD27. All sorted populations exceeded 95% purity. PBMCs were separated immediately by Lymphoprep density gradient centrifugation and were stained directly, without being cultured. Samples were stained and sorted in pairs, with one healthy donor and one patient per experiment, so that batch effects were minimized. The entire isolated RNA was reverse transcribed using the High Capacity cDNA Reverse Transcription Kit, and thus expressed TCRB transcripts were sequenced. Deep immunoSEQ sequencing was applied to naive, central memory and regulatory T cell samples, giving an average of about 3.4 million total reads per sample. Sorted cells were lysed in RLT buffer, and RNA was extracted using DNase-treated RNeasy Micro or Mini kits according to cell number. Each cell subset was processed separately to prevent cross-contamination, with patient and healthy donor samples processed together. Using the immunoSEQ multiplex PCR, TCRB sequences were amplified from cDNA into 87-bp fragments spanning the CDR3 region. Sequencing of the amplicons was performed on the Illumina HiSeq platform. The paper's data handling went like this. Synthetic template baselines were used to correct PCR bias computationally, reads within Hamming distance 2 were collapsed together, and singletons that could not be merged were discarded. Reads were aligned against IMGT to assign V, D and J genes, CDR3 length and insertions or deletions at six rearrangement sites. Within each subset, clonotype counts were normalized to the number of sorted cells before true diversity and Gini coefficients were calculated with the tcR R package. The overlap coefficient, calculated on TCRB nucleotide sequences, was used to measure repertoire sharing. As a proxy for the pre-selection repertoire, out-of-frame TCRB sequences from naive cells were analyzed. TCRdb stores this immuneACCESS table with in-frame sequences only. Part of the clones is absent; in the studies checked, under half of the shortfall reflects unresolved V genes, and no reason is known for the rest. That table gives V, J and clone size, and the DNA gave D and trimming. Within this sample are 250,000 to 350,000 clones, with roughly 13% of them counted one time only. The ten largest clones represent approximately 0.015% of the sample.

This receptor was obtained from a young man with type 1 diabetes. Recombination linked TRBV28 to TRBJ2-7, with 11 bases in between that match TRBD2. Sequenced: naive CD4+ T cells from blood. In the paper's terms, the cell subset or site label means: true naive CD4+ T cells. This receptor carries the CDR3 CASSPSGTSGTYEQYF. The DNA reads TGTGCCAGCAGCCCATCCGGGACTAGCGGCACCTACGAGCAGTACTTC.